Listed here are 26 T cell receptor beta chains from one sample, sequenced in a study of T-cell reconstitution after alpha-beta-depleted transplantation in children. Unique molecular identifiers were incorporated during preparation of the TCRbeta library. TCRdb recomputed calls from the PCR reads with MiXCR, one row per CDR3 protein. Of fewer than 750,000 distinct CDR3 sequences listed, 25% to 30% are singletons. This material consisted of PBMCs, taken before TCRalphabeta/CD19-depleted stem cell transplant. These receptors were obtained from a boy under two years old with Wiskott-Aldrich syndrome, due to receive a stem cell transplant.

This clonotype was seen only a few times. The V call is TRBV4-2, the J call TRBJ2-5; no reliable D call. CDR1 and CDR2 from the germline V gene are LGHNA and YNFKEQ. There are 14 residues in the CDR3. The V and J ends lost 2 bases and 0 bases respectively, with 7 bases between them. This CDR3 reads CASSQSQYQETQYF. The CDR3 DNA is TGTGCCAGCAGCCAATCTCAGTACCAAGAGACCCAGTACTTC.

This clonotype was counted a few times. The V call is TRBV7-2, the J call TRBJ2-2, with TRBD1 as a possible D gene (6 bases). V shed 3 bases and J shed 5 bases, with 10 bases lying between them. CDR3 length: 14 amino acids. CDR1 is SGHTA, CDR2 FQGNSA, per germline. This CDR3 is CASSLGTGTGELFF. The CDR3 region has the DNA TGTGCCAGCAGCTTGGGCACAGGGACCGGGGAGCTGTTTTTT.

The genes are TRBV28 and TRBJ2-3; TRBD2 matches at 10 bases. With 9 bases clipped from V and 2 bases from J, the junction kept 5 bases outside the gene matches. Germline V gives CDR1 MDHEN, CDR2 SYDVKM. CDR3 length: 14 amino acids. CDR3 protein: CASKAGGPTDTQYF. DNA for the CDR3: TGTGCCAGTAAAGCGGGAGGGCCCACAGATACGCAGTATTTT.

This clonotype was observed a handful of times. This chain joins TRBV7-9 and TRBJ1-4; TRBD1 aligns across 8 bases. Per germline, CDR1 SEHNR and CDR2 FQNEAQ (reference sequence). CDR3 size: 16 residues. V dropped 0 bases and J dropped 3; count of bases not matched to a gene: 3. DNA for the CDR3: TGTGCCAGCAGCTTAGCCGGACAGGGCGCTAATGAAAAACTGTTTTTT. Residues: CASSLAGQGANEKLFF.

The chain employs TRBV15 and TRBJ2-3; no reliable D call. This CDR3 contains 15 residues. Trimming shortened V by 1 base and J by 2 bases, and 10 bases separated the two germline ends. Germline-derived CDR1 and CDR2 are LNHNV and YYDKDF (reference sequence). CDR3 nucleotides: TGTGCCACCAGCAGAGCTGGAACTCTCACAGATACGCAGTATTTT. Its protein is CATSRAGTLTDTQYF.

V usage is TRBV11-2 and J usage is TRBJ2-1; 7 bases are a match to TRBD2. This CDR3 region has 16 residues. The V and J ends lost 4 bases and 1 base, in that order; junction bases with no gene match: 7. Per germline, CDR1 SGHAT and CDR2 FQNNGV. CDR3 nucleotides: TGTGCCAGCAGCTCCTTTCGGGAGGAATCCTACAATGAGCAGTTCTTC. Encoded protein: CASSSFREESYNEQFF.

The gene calls are TRBV7-8 and TRBJ1-1; D is ambiguous. The germline V gene has CDR1 SGHVS and CDR2 FQNEAQ. V gave up 0 bases and J gave up 7 bases, with 12 bases separating them. There are 14 residues in the CDR3. The CDR3 sequence is CASSLAETIVEAFF. For the CDR3, the DNA is TGTGCCAGCAGCTTAGCGGAGACGATTGTTGAAGCTTTCTTT. Based on the CDR3 plus reference TRBV7-8 and TRBJ1-1, the full variable domain is GAGVSQSPRYKVAKRGQDVALRCDPISGHVSLFWYQQALGQGPEFLTYFQNEAQLDKSGLPSDRFFAERPEGSVSTLKIQRTQQEDSAVYLCASSLAETIVEAFFGQGTRLTVV.

The CDR3 DNA reads TGCGCCAGCAGCTTGGCCACCTCTAGGGTCACCGGGGAGCTGTTTTTT. This translates into CASSLATSRVTGELFF. The chain uses TRBV5-1 and TRBJ2-2; no clear D. V was clipped by 0 bases and J by 4 bases, with 13 bases between them. Germline V gene lookup returns CDR1 SGHRS and CDR2 YFSETQ. This CDR3 comprises 16 residues.

The CDR3 DNA follows: TGTGCCAGCAGCCCGGTATCAAGCGGGAATGAGCAGTTCTTC. Translation gives CASSPVSSGNEQFF. This chain joins TRBV4-2 and TRBJ2-1; D possibly corresponds to TRBD2 (6 bases). Looked up from germline, CDR1 is LGHNA and CDR2 is YNFKEQ. The V end was cut by 4 bases, the J end by 7 bases, with 14 bases between. CDR3 length: 14 amino acids.

V is TRBV9 and J is TRBJ2-5; a weak D match, TRBD2 (5 bases). Trimming pared 2 bases from V and 6 bases from J, leaving 11 bases between. Germline lookup yields CDR1 SGDLS and CDR2 YYNGEE. The CDR3 is made up of 13 amino acids. The CDR3 DNA follows: TGTGCCAGCAGCGTCGACGGGAAGCAGACCCAGTACTTC. This encodes CASSVDGKQTQYF.

This clonotype was picked up a small number of times. The chain combines TRBV27 with TRBJ2-1; D uncertain. Germline CDR1 reads MNHEY; CDR2 reads SMNVEV (reference sequence). Trimming left V 4 bases short and J 4 bases short, with 8 bases between. The CDR3 spans 13 residues. The DNA of the CDR3 is TGTGCCAGCAGTTCGTATGAGTACAATGAGCAGTTCTTC. Translated, it gives CASSSYEYNEQFF.

CDR3 sequence reads: CASSDIGRTTDTQYF. CDR3 in DNA: TGTGCCAGCAGCGACATCGGGAGAACCACAGATACGCAGTATTTT. The chain combines TRBV5-5 with TRBJ2-3; a possible D gene is TRBD2 (6 bases). CDR3 length: 15 amino acids. Trimming stripped 4 bases from V and 2 bases from J, with 14 bases between. Germline values: CDR1 SGHKS, CDR2 YYEKEE (reference sequence). The variable domain in full, completed from reference TRBV5-5 and TRBJ2-3, reads DAGVTQSPTHLIKTRGQQVTLRCSPISGHKSVSWYQQVLGQGPQFIFQYYEKEERGRGNFPDRFSARQFPNYSSELNVNALLLGDSALYLCASSDIGRTTDTQYFGPGTRLTVL.

The V and J genes are TRBV10-3 and TRBJ2-1; a possible D gene is TRBD1 (5 bases). This CDR3 has 13 amino acids. With 4 bases removed from V and 4 bases from J, the gap between germline ends came to 8 bases. Germline lookup yields CDR1 ENHRY and CDR2 SYGVKD. The DNA for the CDR3 is TGTGCCATCAGTGGGGGCAATTACAATGAGCAGTTCTTC. Translating it yields CAISGGNYNEQFF.

This clonotype was found a few times. CDR3 sequence (DNA): TGTGCCAGCAGCTTAGGTCCCCCGCAGCGGGAGGCCAGAGTCCAAGAGACCCAGTACTTC. Protein sequence: CASSLGPPQREARVQETQYF. V is TRBV7-8 and J is TRBJ2-5; 9 nucleotides match TRBD2. The trim removed 1 base at V and 1 base at J, leaving 16 bases unmatched. Germline values: CDR1 SGHVS, CDR2 FQNEAQ. This CDR3 region has 20 residues.

This chain joins TRBV10-3 and TRBJ2-1; 7 nucleotides agree with TRBD2. Germline trimming cut 2 bases from V and 5 bases from J; bases unmatched to any gene: 6. The CDR3 covers 15 residues. Germline V gene sequence: CDR1 ENHRY, CDR2 SYGVKD. For the CDR3, the DNA is TGTGCCATCAGTGAGCCAGCTAGCGGAGACAATGAGCAGTTCTTC. It translates to CAISEPASGDNEQFF.

This chain uses TRBV5-6 with TRBJ2-1; D is perhaps TRBD1 (6 bases). V shed 2 bases and J shed 0 bases, with 9 bases lying between them. In germline, CDR1 is SGHDT, CDR2 YYEEEE. The CDR3 sequence is 15 residues long. The CDR3 DNA follows: TGTGCCAGCAGCTTTGACAGGATCTCCTACAATGAGCAGTTCTTC. Translation gives CASSFDRISYNEQFF. The full variable domain, in which reference TRBV5-6 and TRBJ2-1 provide the parts outside the CDR3, is DAGVTQSPTHLIKTRGQQVTLRCSPKSGHDTVSWYQQALGQGPQFIFQYYEEEERQRGNFPDRFSGHQFPNYSSELNVNALLLGDSALYLCASSFDRISYNEQFFGPGTRLTVL.

The V and J genes are TRBV20-1 and TRBJ2-3; D gene uncertain. CDR1 and CDR2 from the germline V gene are DFQATT and SNEGSKA (reference sequence). Trimming shortened V by 1 base and J by 4 bases, and 6 bases separated the two germline ends. This CDR3 spans 12 amino acids. CDR3 in DNA: TGCAGTGCTAGAGCTAGGGCAGATACGCAGTATTTT. It is translated as CSARARADTQYF.

This clonotype has a handful of counts. The chain recombines TRBV7-2 with TRBJ1-2; 7 positions agree with TRBD1. The junction had 7 bases not matched to a gene; V was cut back by 5 bases and J by 1 base. This CDR3 spans 15 amino acids. Germline CDR1 reads SGHTA; CDR2 reads FQGNSA. In DNA, the CDR3 is TGTGCCAGCAGCACAGCCGGGACAGTTAACTATGGCTACACCTTC. Protein sequence: CASSTAGTVNYGYTF.

This clonotype was counted ten times or more. The V call is TRBV5-1, the J call TRBJ2-2; D ambiguous. Deletions cut 0 bases from V and 2 bases from J, with 5 bases between. Germline loops: CDR1 SGHRS, CDR2 YFSETQ. This CDR3 contains 14 residues. CDR3 residues: CASSLAVNTGELFF. CDR3 DNA: TGCGCCAGCAGCTTGGCCGTTAACACCGGGGAGCTGTTTTTT.

This clonotype turned up a few times. V gene TRBV24-1 combines with J gene TRBJ2-3, with 8 bases aligning to TRBD1. Germline CDR1 is KGHDR and CDR2 is SFDVKD. Trimming at V came to 3 bases and at J to 1 base, leaving 5 bases not matched to a gene. This CDR3 region has 16 residues. The CDR3 spells CATSDKPGQGTDTQYF. In nucleotides, the CDR3 is TGTGCCACCAGTGATAAGCCGGGACAGGGCACAGATACGCAGTATTTT.

This clonotype came up a few times. The CDR3 loop is CASSLLYGSYGYTF. The CDR3, as DNA: TGTGCCAGCAGCTTATTGTACGGATCCTATGGCTACACCTTC. The V gene is TRBV7-9, the J gene TRBJ1-2; D unclear. The CDR3 runs 14 residues. CDR1 is SEHNR, CDR2 FQNEAQ, per germline (reference sequence). Trimming cost V 2 bases and J 4 bases, with 11 bases left between them.

This clonotype came up a few times. This chain connects TRBV5-1 to TRBJ2-7; 8 positions agree with TRBD1. The length of the CDR3 is 14 residues. Per the germline V gene, CDR1 is SGHRS and CDR2 is YFSETQ. V was pared by 3 bases and J by 0 bases, with 2 bases of the junction left unmatched. CDR3 DNA sequence: TGCGCCAGCAGCTGGACAGGGTTCTCCTACGAGCAGTACTTC. Residues: CASSWTGFSYEQYF.

This clonotype showed up just a few times. The chain carries TRBV28 and TRBJ2-1; 10 nucleotides match TRBD1. CDR3 length equals 16 residues. Germline V gene sequence: CDR1 MDHEN, CDR2 SYDVKM. Germline trimming cut 5 bases from V and 2 bases from J; bases unmatched to any gene: 6. This CDR3 reads CASSPRTGGTYNEQFF. CDR3 in DNA: TGTGCCAGCAGTCCCCGGACAGGGGGGACCTACAATGAGCAGTTCTTC.

The count of this clonotype is one. This rearrangement joins TRBV29-1 to TRBJ1-2, with D unclear. The V end was cut by 4 bases, the J end by 4 bases, with 13 bases between. The CDR3 runs 13 residues. Germline-derived CDR1 and CDR2 are SQVTM and ANQGSEA. The CDR3 DNA sequence: TGCAGCGTTGGCCGTACGTTGGGCTATGGCTACACCTTC. It encodes CSVGRTLGYGYTF.

This clonotype occurred a few times. The rearrangement joins TRBV25-1 to TRBJ2-5; D not certain. The V gene's germline CDR1 is MGHDK and CDR2 SYGVNS. V lost 5 bases to trimming and J lost 5 bases, with 15 bases between them. This CDR3 is 14 amino acids long. In nucleotides, the CDR3 is TGTGCCAGCAGTCACCAGGCGCGCAGGGAGACCCAGTACTTC. It specifies CASSHQARRETQYF.

This chain uses TRBV24-1 with TRBJ2-7, with D unclear. Germline CDR1 reads KGHDR; CDR2 reads SFDVKD. There are 12 residues in the CDR3. V was trimmed by 5 bases and J by 1 base, leaving 5 bases between them. Here the CDR3 reads CATSVQSYEQYF. CDR3 nucleotides: TGTGCCACCAGTGTCCAGTCCTACGAGCAGTACTTC.